This T cell receptor (beta chain) came from a study of blood T cell repertoires in COVID-19. The V segment lost 8 bases and the J segment 4 bases; nucleotides outside the gene matches: 8. Germline V gene data show CDR1 as MNHEY and CDR2 as SMNVEV (reference sequence). The CDR3 contains 14 residues. Assay: immunoSEQ multiplex PCR; the TCRdb copy retains only in-frame clones and omits some. The sample lists fewer than 250,000 clones, roughly 83% occurring once. Material: peripheral blood. The chain employs TRBV27 and TRBJ2-4; 7 nucleotides match TRBD1. The TCR sequence derives from a woman aged 70-85 years with active or convalescent COVID-19. CDR3 region: CASSTGTAKNIQYF. CDR3 DNA: TGTGCCAGCTCCACCGGGACAGCGAAAAACATTCAGTACTTC.